This T cell receptor beta chain was recorded in a study of Graves' ophthalmopathy and Graves' hyperthyroidism. Study findings and constraints: Predictions made by the model for ophthalmopathy progression reached roughly 64% sensitivity and approximately 78% specificity. Classification of ophthalmopathy versus stable hyperthyroidism by a 13-signature model yielded just under 90% sensitivity and just over 80% specificity. Most expanded thyroid clonotypes above 0.001 frequency also appeared in blood.

In its sample, this clonotype was seen many times. Its antigen is not known. The study excluded patients with other autoimmune diseases, uncontrolled infections, pregnancy or lactation. Germline values: CDR1 MNHEY, CDR2 SVGEGT. The CDR3 is made up of 15 amino acids. The V gene end was trimmed by 2 bases and the J gene end by 4 bases; junction bases not matched to a gene: 5. Using RNA transcripts, the TCR beta CDR3 regions were amplified. HTBI primers were used in a first-round RT-PCR, which preceded a second-round multiplex PCR. TCRdb independently ran MiXCR on the multiplex PCR reads; one entry per CDR3 protein. The table includes around 1.1 million distinct CDR3 sequences, 35% to 40% detected once.

The chain uses TRBV6-2 or TRBV6-3 and TRBJ1-2; 9 bases map to TRBD1. Specimen: peripheral blood or thyroid tissue (not recorded which). The origin of this receptor is an adult man with Graves' hyperthyroidism. The CDR3 DNA reads as TGTGCCAGCAGTTACGTCGGGACAGGGATCTATGGCTACACCTTC. It encodes CASSYVGTGIYGYTF.